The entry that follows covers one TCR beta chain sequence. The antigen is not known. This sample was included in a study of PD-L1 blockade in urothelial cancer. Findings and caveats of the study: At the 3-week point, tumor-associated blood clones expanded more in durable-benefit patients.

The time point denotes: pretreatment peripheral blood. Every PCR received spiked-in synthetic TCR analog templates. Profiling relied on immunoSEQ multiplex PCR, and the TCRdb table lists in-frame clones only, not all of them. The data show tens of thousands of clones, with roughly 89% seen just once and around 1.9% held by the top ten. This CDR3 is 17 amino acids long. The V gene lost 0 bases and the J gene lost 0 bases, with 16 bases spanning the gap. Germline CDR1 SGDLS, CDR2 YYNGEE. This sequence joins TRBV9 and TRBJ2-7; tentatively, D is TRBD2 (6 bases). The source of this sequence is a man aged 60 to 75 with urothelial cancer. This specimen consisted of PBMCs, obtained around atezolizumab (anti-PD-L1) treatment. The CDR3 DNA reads TGTGCCAGCAGCGTAGCTATCGGAGGCGGGAACTCCTACGAGCAGTACTTC. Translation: CASSVAIGGGNSYEQYF.